This T cell receptor (beta chain) was captured in a study of spatial heterogeneity in lung cancer. Overall study context: Among detected sequences, beta-chain ones consistently exceeded alpha-chain ones in number.

Individual TCR cDNA molecules each bore their own unique molecular identifier. TCRdb re-called the 5' RACE reads through MiXCR, storing one row per CDR3 protein. Here the sample spans approximately 81,000 distinct CDR3 sequences, roughly 12% being singletons. General study results and limits: Relative to follow-up, resection was when ubiquitous expanded tumor TCRs appeared more in blood.

Indicated time point: sample taken at primary tumor resection. Whole RNA came from tumor, nontumor lung or frozen PBMC and was sequenced without being sorted. CDR3 length: 11 residues. Trimming removed 1 base at V and 6 bases at J, with 2 bases between. Germline V CDR1 and CDR2: LNHDA, SQIVND (reference sequence). Details on this clonotype: Antigen: not known.

V usage is TRBV19 and J usage is TRBJ2-3; D ambiguous. The material sequenced was PBMCs, taken at surgery. This sequence originates from a male donor with early-stage non-small cell lung cancer. The CDR3 region is CASSIADTQYF. The CDR3 DNA follows: TGTGCCAGTAGTATAGCGGATACGCAGTATTTT.